This T cell receptor (beta chain) was found in a study of shared clonotypes between healthy human individuals. Germline V gives CDR1 SGDLS, CDR2 YYNGEE. Trimming took 2 bases from V and 9 from J; bases not matched to a gene: 7. The CDR3 totals 14 residues. The protocol was immunoSEQ multiplex PCR, while the TCRdb copy is restricted to in-frame clones and leaves out a portion. The sample holds some 2.1 million clones, about 95% seen once. This clone was seen only once. Positively selected for CCR7, the CD45RO-negative cells used as naive CD8 cells excluded terminally differentiated effector memory CD45RA+ cells.

The chain employs TRBV9 and TRBJ2-1, with TRBD2 identical over 8 bases. The clonotype originates from a man younger than 35 in good health. The sample was naive CD8+ T cells sorted from blood. The CDR3 spells CASSVGGLVGEQFF. The CDR3 DNA reads TGTGCCAGCAGCGTGGGGGGACTAGTCGGTGAGCAGTTCTTC.